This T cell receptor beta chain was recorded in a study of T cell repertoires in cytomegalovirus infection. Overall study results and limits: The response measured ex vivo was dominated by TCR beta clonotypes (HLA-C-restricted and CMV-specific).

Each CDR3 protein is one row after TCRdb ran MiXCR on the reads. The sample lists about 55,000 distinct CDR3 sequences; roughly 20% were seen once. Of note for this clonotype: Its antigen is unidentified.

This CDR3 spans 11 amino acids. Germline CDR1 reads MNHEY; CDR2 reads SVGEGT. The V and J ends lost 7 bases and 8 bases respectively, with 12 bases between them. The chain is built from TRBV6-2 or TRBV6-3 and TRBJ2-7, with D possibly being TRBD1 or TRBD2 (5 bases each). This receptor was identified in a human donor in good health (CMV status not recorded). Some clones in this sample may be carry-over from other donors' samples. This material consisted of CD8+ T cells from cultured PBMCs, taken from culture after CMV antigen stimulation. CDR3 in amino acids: CASTGPQKQYF. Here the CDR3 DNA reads TGTGCCAGCACGGGACCCCAGAAGCAGTACTTC.